A selection of T cell receptor beta chains follows, all from one sample in a study of blood T cell repertoires in COVID-19. Here immunoSEQ multiplex PCR was the method, and the copy in TCRdb shows in-frame clones only, minus some. Among roughly 140,000 clones listed, 70% to 90% were seen once. Sequencing was performed on peripheral blood. These TCRs come from a man aged 45-65 years with acute or convalescent COVID-19. The CDR3 runs from the conserved cysteine through the conserved F or W. Fields, in order: J gene, D gene, V gene, clone size, CDR3 DNA, CDR3 protein. D genes are given only for firm matches. Rows may omit the clone size; those that give it use once, few, many or a size class.

TRBJ1-1	NA	TRBV3-1/TRBV3-2	few	TGTGCCAGCAGCCACGGACAGATGAACACTGAAGCTTTCTTT	CASSHGQMNTEAFF
TRBJ2-1	TRBD2	TRBV5-1	NA	TGCGCCAGCAGCTCGGCTAGCGGACCTCCTTCCTACAATGAGCAGTTCTTC	CASSSASGPPSYNEQFF
TRBJ2-7	NA	TRBV7-8	NA	TGTGCCAGCAGTTGGAGCGTAGCCTACGAGCAGTACTTC	CASSWSVAYEQYF
TRBJ2-5	TRBD1	TRBV12-3/TRBV12-4	NA	TGTGCCAGCACCTCGACAGGGAGAGAGACCCAGTACTTC	CASTSTGRETQYF
TRBJ1-2	NA	TRBV10-3	NA	TGTGCCATCAGTGAGTCGACGGCGGATGGTTATGGCTACACCTTC	CAISESTADGYGYTF
TRBJ2-3	NA	TRBV28	once	TGTGCCAGCCGGCCCGAGGTGTTTTATAAGGATACGCAGTATTTT	CASRPEVFYKDTQYF
TRBJ1-2	NA	TRBV28	NA	TGTGCCAGCAGCGCGTCGGGCTATGGCTACACCTTC	CASSASGYGYTF
TRBJ2-1	NA	TRBV3-1/TRBV3-2	NA	TGTGCCAGCAGCCAAATGAGCTATTACAATGAGCAGTTCTTC	CASSQMSYYNEQFF
TRBJ1-1	TRBD1	TRBV28	NA	TGTGCCAGCAGTTTGACAGGGGGGGGAAGAAGTGAAGCTTTCTTT	CASSLTGGGRSEAFF
TRBJ2-2	NA	TRBV9	once	TGTGCCAGCAGGCTCTCCACATGGACCGGGGAGCTGTTTTTT	CASRLSTWTGELFF
TRBJ2-7	TRBD2	TRBV19	NA	TGTGCCAGTAGTACGGGACTAGCGGGAGGGTATAGCTCCTACGAGCAGTACTTC	CASSTGLAGGYSSYEQYF
TRBJ2-2	TRBD2	TRBV5-1	NA	TGCGCCAGCAGCGCGGGAGACCTTGCTAACACCGGGGAGCTGTTTTTT	CASSAGDLANTGELFF
TRBJ2-7	TRBD1	TRBV3-1/TRBV3-2	NA	TGTGCCAGCAGTACCGGGACAGGCCTTCCCTACGAGCAGTACTTC	CASSTGTGLPYEQYF
TRBJ2-7	TRBD2	TRBV5-1	NA	TGCGCCAGCAGCCAACCAAGCGGGGGGGTATACGAGCAGTACTTC	CASSQPSGGVYEQYF
TRBJ2-5	NA	TRBV30	NA	TGTGCCTGGGGTACCGGGACTCCAGGGGAGACCCAGTACTTC	CAWGTGTPGETQYF
TRBJ2-7	NA	TRBV28	NA	TGTGCCAGCAGTTTGGGCGGGATCTTCTACGAGCAGTACTTC	CASSLGGIFYEQYF
TRBJ1-1	NA	TRBV30	NA	TGTGCCTGGAGGGGGGGGGCAGGCACTGAAGCTTTCTTT	CAWRGGAGTEAFF
TRBJ1-1	NA	TRBV19	NA	TGTGCCAGTAGTATGGGGGGGCAGGGTACGACTGAAGCTTTCTTT	CASSMGGQGTTEAFF
TRBJ2-2	NA	TRBV6-2/TRBV6-3	NA	TGTGCCAGCAGTTACGGGTACAGTGCGAAAAGAGCCGGGGAGCTGTTTTTT	CASSYGYSAKRAGELFF
TRBJ2-1	TRBD1	TRBV15	NA	TGTGCCACCAGCAGAGATCTGGGACAGAACAATGAGCAGTTCTTC	CATSRDLGQNNEQFF
TRBJ2-7	NA	TRBV7-2	NA	TGTGCCAGCAGCTTACCCAACGACAGCTCCTACGAGCAGTACTTC	CASSLPNDSSYEQYF
TRBJ1-5	NA	TRBV19	once	TGTGCCAGTAGTATAGACAGGGTCCCATATCAGCCCCAGCATTTT	CASSIDRVPYQPQHF
TRBJ2-7	NA	TRBV5-1	once	TGCGCCAGCAGCTCCGGGACTGGATCCGAGCAGTACTTC	CASSSGTGSEQYF
TRBJ2-7	NA	TRBV2	NA	TGTGCGACCTCGTGGGACAAGAGCTACGAGCAGTACTTC	CATSWDKSYEQYF
TRBJ2-1	TRBD2	TRBV5-8	NA	TGTGCCAGCAGCTTGGTACTAGCGGGAGATTCATCGGATGAGCAGTTCTTC	CASSLVLAGDSSDEQFF
TRBJ2-1	TRBD2	TRBV4-2	NA	TGTGCCAGCAGCCAAGAACCGGGACTAGCGGGAGGGGGTGAGCAGTTCTTC	CASSQEPGLAGGGEQFF
TRBJ1-6	NA	TRBV18	few	TGTGCCAGCTCAGGGGCGGAGAATTCACCCCTCCACTTT	CASSGAENSPLHF